This record covers a single T cell receptor beta chain. What it binds is unknown. The data were taken from a study of T cell repertoires in cytomegalovirus infection. Across the study: Both recently identified HLA-C-restricted and well-studied HLA-B-restricted CMV epitopes were used in the study. An indication of both CMV infection and matching HLA type came from public TCR beta signatures.

TCRdb reprocessed the reads with MiXCR, giving one entry per CDR3 protein. The top ten hold about an eighth of the sample, which has some 940,000 distinct CDR3 sequences, around 30% seen once. Germline CDR1 SGHRS, CDR2 YFSETQ. This CDR3 comprises 15 residues. V was pared by 0 bases and J by 7 bases, with 14 bases between. Findings and caveats of the study: Frequencies of public TCR beta families were cumulated, and this identified carriers of CMV plus the relevant HLA. HLA-C-restricted TCR beta clonotypes specific for CMV led the ex vivo response.

The rearrangement uses TRBV5-1 and TRBJ1-5, with a tentative D call TRBD1 (5 bases). Material: cultured CD8+ T cells from PBMCs, obtained from culture after CMV antigen stimulation. This clonotype was obtained from a human donor in good health (CMV status not recorded). Some clones in this sample may be carry-over from other donors' samples. The CDR3 sequence: CASSLDGRVVQPQHF. The CDR3 DNA sequence: TGCGCCAGCAGCTTGGATGGCAGGGTCGTGCAGCCCCAGCATTTT.